This TCR beta chain was sequenced in a study of T-cell memory formation after mild COVID-19. Across the study: Clusters of TCRs were largely donor specific.

The study's findings and limits: Balance between CD4 and CD8 was seen in clones contracting day 15 to 85, and a CD4+ lean was seen in later expanders.

The V gene lost 1 base and the J gene lost 4 bases, with 28 bases spanning the gap. CDR1 is GTSNPN, CDR2 SVGIG, per germline (reference sequence). CDR3 length: 19 amino acids. TCRdb recomputed calls from the 5' RACE reads with MiXCR, one row per CDR3 protein. The repertoire holds a few hundred thousand distinct CDR3 sequences, with around 15% as singletons. In regard to this clonotype: The antigen is not known.

The material sequenced was PBMCs or a T cell subset sorted from them (not recorded which). This sequence originates from a man younger than 35 who had mild COVID-19 (a few samples of this study predate the infection). Cell type and time point are not known. J is TRBJ1-1 and V is TRBV30, with D uncertain. CDR3 nucleotide sequence: TGTGCCTGGAGTGAACAGTTTAAGGCCAGGACGAGATGGGGCACTGAAGCTTTCTTT. It translates to CAWSEQFKARTRWGTEAFF. Drawing the rest from reference TRBV30 and TRBJ1-1, the complete variable domain is SQTIHQWPATLVQPVGSPLSLECTVEGTSNPNLYWYRQAAGRGLQLLFYSVGIGQISSEVPQNLSASRPQDRQFILSSKKLLLSDSGFYLCAWSEQFKARTRWGTEAFFGQGTRLTVV.